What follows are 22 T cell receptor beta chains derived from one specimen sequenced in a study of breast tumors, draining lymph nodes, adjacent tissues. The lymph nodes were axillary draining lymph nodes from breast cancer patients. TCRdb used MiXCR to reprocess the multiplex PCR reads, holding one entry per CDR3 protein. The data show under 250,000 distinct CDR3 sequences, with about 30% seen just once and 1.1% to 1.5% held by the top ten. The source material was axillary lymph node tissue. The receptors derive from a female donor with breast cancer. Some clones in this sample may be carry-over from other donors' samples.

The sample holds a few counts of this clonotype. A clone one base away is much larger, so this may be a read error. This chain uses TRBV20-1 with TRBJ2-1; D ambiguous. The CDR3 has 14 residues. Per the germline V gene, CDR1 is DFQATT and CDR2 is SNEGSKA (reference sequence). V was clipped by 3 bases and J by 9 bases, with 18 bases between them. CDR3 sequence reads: CSASGSNLDTEQFF. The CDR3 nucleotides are TGCAGTGCTAGCGGCTCTAACCTCGACACTGAGCAGTTCTTC.

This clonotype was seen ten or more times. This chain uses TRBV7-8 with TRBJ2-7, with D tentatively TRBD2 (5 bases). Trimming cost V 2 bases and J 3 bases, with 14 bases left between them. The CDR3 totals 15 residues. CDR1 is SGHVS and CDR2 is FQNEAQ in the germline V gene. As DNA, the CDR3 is TGTGCCAGCAGCTTAAACCTAGCCTCCCGCTACGAGCAGTACTTC. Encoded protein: CASSLNLASRYEQYF.

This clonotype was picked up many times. The CDR3 sequence is CASSSGTGAVETQYF. The CDR3 DNA reads as TGTGCCAGTAGTTCCGGGACAGGGGCGGTGGAGACCCAGTACTTC. The gene calls are TRBV19 and TRBJ2-5, with 10 positions matching TRBD1. Germline V gene sequence: CDR1 LNHDA, CDR2 SQIVND (reference sequence). After removal of 5 bases from V and 5 bases from J, the junction contained 8 bases not matched to a gene. CDR3 length equals 15 residues.

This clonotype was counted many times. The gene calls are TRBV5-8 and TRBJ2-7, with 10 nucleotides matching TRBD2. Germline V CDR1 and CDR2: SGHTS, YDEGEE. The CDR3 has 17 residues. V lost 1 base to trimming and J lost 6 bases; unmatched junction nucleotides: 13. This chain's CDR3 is CASSLSATAGGPVEQYF. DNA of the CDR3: TGTGCCAGCAGCTTGTCCGCAACAGCGGGAGGGCCTGTCGAGCAGTACTTC.

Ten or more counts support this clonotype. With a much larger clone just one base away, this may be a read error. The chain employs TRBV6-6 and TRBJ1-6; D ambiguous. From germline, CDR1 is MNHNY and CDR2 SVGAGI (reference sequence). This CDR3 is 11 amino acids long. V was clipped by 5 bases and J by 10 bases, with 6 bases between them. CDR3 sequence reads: CASSPQSPLHF. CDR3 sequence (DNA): TGTGCCAGCAGTCCCCAGTCACCCCTCCACTTT.

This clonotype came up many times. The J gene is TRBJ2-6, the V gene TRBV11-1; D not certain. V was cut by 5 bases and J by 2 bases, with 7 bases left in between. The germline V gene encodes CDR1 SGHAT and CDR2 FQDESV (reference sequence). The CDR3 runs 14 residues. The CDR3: CASSPQPGANVLTF. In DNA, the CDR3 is TGTGCCAGCAGCCCGCAGCCTGGGGCCAACGTCCTGACTTTC. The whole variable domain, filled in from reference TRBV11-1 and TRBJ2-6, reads EAEVAQSPRYKITEKSQAVAFWCDPISGHATLYWYRQILGQGPELLVQFQDESVVDDSQLPKDRFSAERLKGVDSTLKIQPAELGDSAMYLCASSPQPGANVLTFGAGSRLTVL.

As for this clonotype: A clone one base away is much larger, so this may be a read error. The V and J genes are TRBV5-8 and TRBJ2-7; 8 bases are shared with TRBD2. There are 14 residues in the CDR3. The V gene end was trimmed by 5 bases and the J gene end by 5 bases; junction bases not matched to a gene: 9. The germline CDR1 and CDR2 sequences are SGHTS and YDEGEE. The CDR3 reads CASRLTSASNEQYF. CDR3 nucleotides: TGTGCCAGCAGACTGACTAGCGCGTCCAACGAGCAGTACTTC.

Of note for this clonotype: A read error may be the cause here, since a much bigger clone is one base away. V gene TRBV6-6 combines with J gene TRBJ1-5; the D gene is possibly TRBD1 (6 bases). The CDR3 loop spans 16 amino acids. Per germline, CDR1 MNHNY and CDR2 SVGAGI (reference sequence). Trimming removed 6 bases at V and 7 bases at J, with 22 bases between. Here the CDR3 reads CASSHKFTGPQQPQHF. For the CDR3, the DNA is TGTGCCAGCAGCCATAAGTTCACAGGGCCCCAACAGCCCCAGCATTTT.

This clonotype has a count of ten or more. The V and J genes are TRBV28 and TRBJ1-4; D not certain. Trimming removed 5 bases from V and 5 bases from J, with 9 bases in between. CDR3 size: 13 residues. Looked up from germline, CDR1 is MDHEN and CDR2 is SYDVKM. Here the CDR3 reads CASSNQYNEKLFF. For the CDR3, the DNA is TGTGCCAGCAGTAATCAGTACAATGAAAAACTGTTTTTT.

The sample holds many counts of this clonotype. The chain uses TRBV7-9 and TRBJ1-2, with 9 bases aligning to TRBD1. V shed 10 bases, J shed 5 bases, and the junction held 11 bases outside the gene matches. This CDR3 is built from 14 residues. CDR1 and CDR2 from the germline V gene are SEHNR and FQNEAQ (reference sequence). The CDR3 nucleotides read TGTGCCAATAACCCGTACGGGACAGGGTATGGCTACACCTTC. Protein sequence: CANNPYGTGYGYTF.

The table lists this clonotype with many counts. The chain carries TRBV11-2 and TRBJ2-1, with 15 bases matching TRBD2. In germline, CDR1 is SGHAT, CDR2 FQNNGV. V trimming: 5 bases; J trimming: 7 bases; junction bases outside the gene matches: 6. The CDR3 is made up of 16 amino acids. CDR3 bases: TGTGCCAGCAGCGTCAGGGGGACTAGCGGGAGGAATGAGCAGTTCTTC. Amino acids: CASSVRGTSGRNEQFF.

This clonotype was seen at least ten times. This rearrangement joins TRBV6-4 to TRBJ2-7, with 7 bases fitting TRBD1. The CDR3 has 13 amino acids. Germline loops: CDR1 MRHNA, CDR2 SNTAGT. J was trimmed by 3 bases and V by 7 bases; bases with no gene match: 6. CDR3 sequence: CASKWDSIYEQYF. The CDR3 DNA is TGTGCCAGCAAATGGGACAGCATCTACGAGCAGTACTTC.

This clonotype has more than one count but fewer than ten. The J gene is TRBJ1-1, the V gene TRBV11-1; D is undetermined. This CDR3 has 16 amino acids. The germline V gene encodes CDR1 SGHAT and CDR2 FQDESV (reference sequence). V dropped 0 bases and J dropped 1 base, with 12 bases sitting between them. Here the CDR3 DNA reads TGTGCCAGCAGCTTAGCAGGAATAAGCGGGAACACTGAAGCTTTCTTT. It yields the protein CASSLAGISGNTEAFF.

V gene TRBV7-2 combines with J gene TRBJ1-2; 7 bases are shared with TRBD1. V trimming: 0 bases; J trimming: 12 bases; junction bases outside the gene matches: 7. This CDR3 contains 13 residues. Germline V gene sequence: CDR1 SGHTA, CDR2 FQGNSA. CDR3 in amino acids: CASSLAQGGGNTF. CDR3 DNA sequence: TGTGCCAGCAGCTTAGCGCAAGGGGGCGGAAACACCTTC. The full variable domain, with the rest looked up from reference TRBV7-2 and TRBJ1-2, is GAGVSQSPSNKVTEKGKDVELRCDPISGHTALYWYRQSLGQGLEFLIYFQGNSAPDKSGLPSDRFSAERTGGSVSTLTIQRTQQEDSAVYLCASSLAQGGGNTFGSGTRLTVV.

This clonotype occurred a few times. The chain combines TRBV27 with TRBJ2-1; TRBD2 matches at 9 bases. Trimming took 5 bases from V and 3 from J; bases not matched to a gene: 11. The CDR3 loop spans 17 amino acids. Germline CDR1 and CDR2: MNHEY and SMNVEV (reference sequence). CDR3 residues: CASSVLAGHEDYNEQFF. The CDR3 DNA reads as TGTGCCAGCAGTGTCCTAGCGGGACACGAGGACTACAATGAGCAGTTCTTC.

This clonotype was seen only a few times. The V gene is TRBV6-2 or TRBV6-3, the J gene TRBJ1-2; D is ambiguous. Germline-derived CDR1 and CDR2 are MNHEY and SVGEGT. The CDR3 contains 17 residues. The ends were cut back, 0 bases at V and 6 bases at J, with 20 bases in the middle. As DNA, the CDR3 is TGTGCCAGCAGTTACTCCCTTGGGGTTCCGGAGGGAGATGGCTACACCTTC. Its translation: CASSYSLGVPEGDGYTF.

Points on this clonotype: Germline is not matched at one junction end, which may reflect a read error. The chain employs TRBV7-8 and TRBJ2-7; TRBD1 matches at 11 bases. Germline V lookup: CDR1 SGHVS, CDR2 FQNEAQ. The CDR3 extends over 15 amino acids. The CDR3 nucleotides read TGTGCCAGCAGCCCAAGGACAGGGGGCGGGTACGAGCAGCACTTC. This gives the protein CASSPRTGGGYEQHF.

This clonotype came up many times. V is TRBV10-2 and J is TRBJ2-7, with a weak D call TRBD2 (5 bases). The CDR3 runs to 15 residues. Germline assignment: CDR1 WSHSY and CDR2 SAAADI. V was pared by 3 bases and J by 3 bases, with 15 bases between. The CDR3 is CASSDGDPRGYEQYF. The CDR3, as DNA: TGCGCCAGCAGTGATGGCGACCCTCGGGGCTACGAGCAGTACTTC.

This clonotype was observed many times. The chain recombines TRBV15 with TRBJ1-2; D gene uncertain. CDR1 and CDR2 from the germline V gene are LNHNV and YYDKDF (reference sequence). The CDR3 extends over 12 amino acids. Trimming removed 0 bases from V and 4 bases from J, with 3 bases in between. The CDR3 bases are TGTGCCACCAGCAGAGACTCCTATGGCTACACCTTC. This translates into CATSRDSYGYTF. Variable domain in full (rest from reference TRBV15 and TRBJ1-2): DAMVIQNPRYQVTQFGKPVTLSCSQTLNHNVMYWYQQKSSQAPKLLFHYYDKDFNNEADTPDNFQSRRPNTSFCFLDIRSPGLGDTAMYLCATSRDSYGYTFGSGTRLTVV.

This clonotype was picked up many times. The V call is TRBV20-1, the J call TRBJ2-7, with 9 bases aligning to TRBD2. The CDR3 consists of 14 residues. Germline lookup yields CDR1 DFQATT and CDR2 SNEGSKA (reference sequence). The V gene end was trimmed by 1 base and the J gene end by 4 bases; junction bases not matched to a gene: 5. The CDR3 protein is CSARGGRAGYEQYF. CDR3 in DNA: TGCAGTGCTAGAGGCGGGAGGGCCGGGTACGAGCAGTACTTC.

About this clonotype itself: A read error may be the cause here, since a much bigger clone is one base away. Written as DNA, the CDR3 is TGTGCCAGCAGCCTTACTGGGACTAGCGGTCGCACAGATACGCAGTATTTT. This translates into CASSLTGTSGRTDTQYF. This chain connects TRBV11-3 to TRBJ2-3, with 11 bases that match TRBD2. The V gene's germline CDR1 is SGHNT and CDR2 YENEEA. The CDR3 has 17 amino acids. Trimming at V came to 5 bases and at J to 1 base, leaving 8 bases not matched to a gene. Together with reference TRBV11-3 and TRBJ2-3, the CDR3 gives the full variable domain: EAGVVQSPRYKIIEKKQPVAFWCNPISGHNTLYWYLQNLGQGPELLIRYENEEAVDDSQLPKDRFSAERLKGVDSTLKIQPAELGDSAVYLCASSLTGTSGRTDTQYFGPGTRLTVL.

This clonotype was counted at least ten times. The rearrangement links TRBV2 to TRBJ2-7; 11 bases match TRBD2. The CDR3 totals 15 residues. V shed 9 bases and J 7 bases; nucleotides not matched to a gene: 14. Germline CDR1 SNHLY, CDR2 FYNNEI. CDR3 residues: CASLPPGLAVLEQYF. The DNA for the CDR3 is TGTGCCAGTTTACCTCCGGGACTAGCGGTTTTGGAGCAGTACTTC.